The next 9 T cell receptor beta chains were all read from a single sample in a study of OX40 agonist ivuxolimab in advanced cancers. The method was immunoSEQ multiplex PCR; TCRdb's version includes in-frame clones alone and lacks a portion of them. The table includes tens of thousands of clones, over 80% detected once. Material: CD4+ or CD8+ T cells sorted from blood, obtained in a trial of the OX40 agonist ivuxolimab. These receptor sequences come from an adult with an advanced solid tumor such as melanoma, head and neck, liver or kidney cancer.

Written as DNA, the CDR3 is TGCGCCAGCAGCTTGACGGGGGCGAGAAATGAAAAACTGTTTTTT. Translated: CASSLTGARNEKLFF. The rearrangement links TRBV5-1 to TRBJ1-4; a possible D gene is TRBD1 (6 bases). Germline V CDR1 and CDR2: SGHRS, YFSETQ. The CDR3 covers 15 residues. V was pared by 1 base and J by 5 bases, with 12 bases between. The whole variable domain, filled in from reference TRBV5-1 and TRBJ1-4, reads KAGVTQTPRYLIKTRGQQVTLSCSPISGHRSVSWYQQTPGQGLQFLFEYFSETQRNKGNFPGRFSGRQFSNSRSEMNVSTLELGDSALYLCASSLTGARNEKLFFGSGTQLSVL.

The rearrangement uses TRBV11-1 and TRBJ2-7; TRBD1 matches 7 bases. V shed 5 bases and J 3 bases; nucleotides not matched to a gene: 7. The CDR3 runs 14 residues. The germline V gene encodes CDR1 SGHAT and CDR2 FQDESV (reference sequence). The CDR3 DNA is TGTGCCAGCAGCGCCTCGGGACAGCTCTACGAGCAGTACTTC. Amino acid sequence: CASSASGQLYEQYF.

This chain uses TRBV28 with TRBJ1-6, with D perhaps TRBD1 (6 bases). This CDR3 is built from 14 residues. Germline V gives CDR1 MDHEN, CDR2 SYDVKM. Trimming removed 7 bases from V and 5 bases from J, with 12 bases in between. The chain's CDR3 is CASKLGQNNSPLHF. The CDR3 bases are TGTGCCAGCAAACTAGGACAGAATAATTCACCCCTCCACTTT.

The rearrangement uses TRBV6-6 and TRBJ2-5; 14 nucleotides line up with TRBD2. The CDR3 is made up of 15 amino acids. V lost 10 bases, J lost 5 bases, and 9 bases stayed unmatched. CDR1 is MNHNY, CDR2 SVGAGI, per germline (reference sequence). The CDR3 sequence is CATLTTSGRDETQYF. The CDR3 DNA is TGTGCCACCCTTACGACTAGCGGGAGGGATGAGACCCAGTACTTC.

V and J are TRBV29-1 and TRBJ2-7; D not certain. The length of the CDR3 is 12 residues. Between the trimmed V and J ends, which lost 7 bases and 0 bases, there was a span of 10 bases. The V gene's germline CDR1 is SQVTM and CDR2 ANQGSEA. The chain's CDR3 is CSAQRSSYEQYF. Here the CDR3 DNA reads TGCAGCGCCCAGAGGAGCTCCTACGAGCAGTACTTC.

V and J are TRBV11-2 and TRBJ2-7; 9 positions agree with TRBD1. The germline V gene has CDR1 SGHAT and CDR2 FQNNGV. The J segment lost 2 bases and the V segment lost 5 bases, leaving 13 bases of the junction unmatched. The CDR3 loop spans 17 amino acids. CDR3 nucleotide sequence: TGTGCCAGCAGCCTCGGTGTACAGGGGGCCCCCCCCTACGAGCAGTACTTC. The encoded protein is CASSLGVQGAPPYEQYF.

The chain links TRBV28 to TRBJ2-1, with TRBD1 as a possible D gene (6 bases). CDR3 length equals 17 residues. Trimming pared 3 bases from V and 2 bases from J, leaving 17 bases between. Germline V lookup: CDR1 MDHEN, CDR2 SYDVKM. The CDR3 reads CASSLEGAGAPYNEQFF. Written as DNA, the CDR3 is TGTGCCAGCAGTTTGGAAGGGGCAGGGGCCCCCTACAATGAGCAGTTCTTC.

The chain employs TRBV10-3 and TRBJ2-2; 7 bases are shared with TRBD1. V trimming: 3 bases; J trimming: 2 bases; junction bases outside the gene matches: 6. The CDR3 contains 16 residues. In germline, CDR1 is ENHRY, CDR2 SYGVKD. The CDR3 loop is CAISETGTANTGELFF. CDR3 DNA: TGTGCCATCAGTGAAACCGGGACAGCTAACACCGGGGAGCTGTTTTTT.

This chain links TRBV18 with TRBJ1-3, with D possibly matching TRBD1 (5 bases). The germline V and J ends were trimmed by 3 bases and 2 bases, with 11 bases remaining between them. In germline, CDR1 is KGHSH, CDR2 LQKENI. The CDR3 spans 15 residues. The CDR3, as DNA: TGTGCCAGCTCACCGACGACAGACGCTGGAAACACCATATATTTT. Protein product: CASSPTTDAGNTIYF.